This TCR beta chain was obtained from a study of shared clonotypes between healthy human individuals (dated by TCRdb to about 2020). At the level of the whole study: The cohort comprised a couple of women and a few men aged 18 to 49 years. For each donor, three plates each were used for CD4 naive and CD4 memory, two plates were used for CD8 naive, and one plate was used for CD8 memory. To estimate repertoire size and how much clonotypes are shared between individuals, the study performed deep sequencing of blood TCR repertoires from 4 to 6 healthy adults. Libraries were prepared and TCR repertoires were sequenced by different laboratories using diverse techniques, in order to increase sequencing depth and limit assay-specific biases. Leukapheresis yielded between about 0.8 and 8.9 billion PBMCs per donor.

General findings and caveats noted by the study authors: Compared with non-shared clonotypes, clonotypes shared by all four sorted-subset donors had higher generation probabilities. Only blood was sampled, and tissue TCR repertoires likely differ from those in blood. Larger estimated clonotype richness was generally found for naive subsets than for memory subsets. Pairwise subsampling indicated that sequencing depth was expected to affect the degree of clonotype sharing among donors. The small number of donors limited the genetic and exposure-history diversity represented. About 4.5% of naive CD4, 3.5% of naive CD8, about 2.5% of memory CD4, and approximately 0.39% of memory CD8 clonotypes were shared across four donors. Even with the large sequencing depth, rarefaction of the sorted-subset datasets indicated that sequencing was incomplete.

The donors were healthy, HIV-negative adults who had no recently reported acute infections or vaccinations. Every donor was a Caucasian adult living in Nashville, Tennessee, USA. CD4+ T cells were enriched through magnetic negative selection, after which naive cells were positively selected on CD45RA and the remaining negative fraction served as the memory subset. Blood was obtained by leukapheresis, after which PBMCs were separated by Ficoll-Histopaque density gradient centrifugation and cryopreserved in liquid nitrogen vapor phase. Purity and quantity of every magnetically sorted T cell population were checked by analytical flow cytometry. Genomic DNA was isolated from each sorted fraction and quantified by UV absorbance on a Nanodrop 2000c. Using the deep immunoSEQ assay, multiplex PCR amplified TCR CDR3 regions from genomic DNA. For each cell subset, the extracted genomic DNA was distributed evenly across all wells of several immunoSEQ 96-well plates, and each plate served as one replicate. For sorted subsets, approximately 0.2 ug of genomic DNA, equivalent to about 30,000 T cell genomes, went into each replicate PCR. Purified libraries were quantified with a Qubit 3.0 fluorometer, sized on a Bioanalyzer 2100, and re-quantified with the KAPA Library Quantification kit. A separate single-read 150-cycle Illumina NextSeq 550 flow cell was used to sequence each immunoSEQ 96-well plate. Under the source paper's analysis protocol: Because the immunoSEQ output included only junctional sequences and no quality scores, the filtering could not be the same as the filtering used for full-length reads. To assign V/J genes and CDR3, sequences were annotated against IMGT germline references using PyIR, a Python wrapper for IgBLAST v1.9. Reads with weak V/J assignments (E-value above 1e-6), missing CDR3, stop codons, out-of-frame junctions, or ambiguous translated residues were removed. V3J clonotypes were defined as sequences sharing an identical inferred V gene, J gene, and CDR3 amino acid sequence. The percentage overlap between two repertoires was calculated by dividing the number of shared unique clonotypes by the size of the smaller repertoire. RTK rarefaction, the Chao1 estimator, and Recon v2.1 estimates of unobserved clonotypes were used to assess repertoire richness. OLGA was used to compute generation probabilities for all TCRbeta clonotypes that the gDNA method yielded from a few donors. This is the immuneACCESS table as TCRdb keeps it, with only in-frame sequences that have V and J called. A part of the clones is gone; compared with another copy, unresolved V genes explain less than half, and the rest is unexplained. V and J calls and clone size are given by that table; D and trimming were obtained from the DNA. This sample lists about a million clones; over 60% were detected once. The top ten clonotypes cover approximately 1.5% of the sample.

The germline V gene yields SGHAT for CDR1 and FQNNGV for CDR2. V and J are trimmed by 4 bases and 6 bases, and the gene matches miss 7 bases of the junction. The CDR3 holds 17 amino acids from the cysteine to the phenylalanine. Only the CDR3 region is kept as DNA, spanning 51 bases read in frame from base 1. Details on this clone: No antigen is known for it. Nothing much larger sits one base from this clone, and base qualities are not available.

The sample taken for sequencing was memory CD4+ T cells sorted from blood. The cell subset or site label of this sample denotes: CD45RA-negative fraction. The clonotype originates from a man between 18 and 35 years old in good health. The V and J segments used are TRBV11-2 and TRBJ2-1; TRBD2 lines up with 15 middle nucleotides. CDR3 region: CASSSAPGLAGGNEQFF. Here is the DNA: TGTGCCAGCAGCTCAGCTCCGGGACTAGCGGGAGGCAATGAGCAGTTCTTC.